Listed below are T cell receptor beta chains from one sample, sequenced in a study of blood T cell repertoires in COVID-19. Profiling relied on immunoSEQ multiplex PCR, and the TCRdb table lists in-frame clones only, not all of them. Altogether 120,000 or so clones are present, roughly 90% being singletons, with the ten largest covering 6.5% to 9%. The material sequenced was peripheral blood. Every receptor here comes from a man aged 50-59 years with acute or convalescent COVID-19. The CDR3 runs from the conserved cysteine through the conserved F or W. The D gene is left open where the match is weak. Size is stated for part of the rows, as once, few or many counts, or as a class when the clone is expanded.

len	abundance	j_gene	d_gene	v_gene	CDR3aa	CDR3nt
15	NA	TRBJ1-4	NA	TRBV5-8	CASSQGRRDNEKLFF	TGTGCCAGCAGCCAGGGGCGCAGGGATAATGAAAAACTGTTTTTT
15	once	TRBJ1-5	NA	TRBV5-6	CASSSGLYSNQPQHF	TGTGCCAGCAGCTCGGGATTGTATAGCAATCAGCCCCAGCATTTT
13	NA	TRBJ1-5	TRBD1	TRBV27	CASRTGVGQPQHF	TGTGCCAGCAGGACAGGGGTAGGCCAGCCCCAGCATTTT
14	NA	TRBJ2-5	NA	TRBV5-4	CASSWGTSQETQYF	TGTGCCAGCAGCTGGGGGACATCCCAAGAGACCCAGTACTTC
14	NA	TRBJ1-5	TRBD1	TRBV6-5	CASTPGTGNQPQHF	TGTGCCAGCACTCCGGGGACAGGGAATCAGCCCCAGCATTTT
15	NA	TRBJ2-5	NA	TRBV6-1	CASSERRQAQGTQYF	TGTGCCAGCAGTGAAAGGAGACAGGCCCAAGGGACCCAGTACTTC
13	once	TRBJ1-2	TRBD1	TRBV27	CASSWDSNYGYTF	TGTGCCAGCAGTTGGGACAGTAACTATGGCTACACCTTC
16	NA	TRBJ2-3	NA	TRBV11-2	CASSLGQTTSTDTQYF	TGTGCCAGCAGCCTCGGACAGACCACTAGCACAGATACGCAGTATTTT
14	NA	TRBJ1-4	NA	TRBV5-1	CASSLAGVNEKLFF	TGCGCCAGCAGCTTAGCCGGGGTTAATGAAAAACTGTTTTTT
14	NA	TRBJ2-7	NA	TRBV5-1	CASSLAVGGAEQYF	TGCGCCAGCAGCTTGGCGGTGGGGGGAGCCGAGCAGTACTTC
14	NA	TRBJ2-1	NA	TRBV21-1	CASSGLAGNNEQFF	TGTGCCAGCAGTGGACTAGCGGGGAACAATGAGCAGTTCTTC
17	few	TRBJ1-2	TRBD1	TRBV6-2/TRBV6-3	CASSPSPRTGGAAGYTF	TGTGCCAGCAGCCCATCCCCCCGGACAGGGGGCGCCGCGGGCTACACCTTC
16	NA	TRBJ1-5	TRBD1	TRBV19	CASSTYTGGSNQPQHF	TGTGCCAGTAGTACCTATACAGGGGGCTCCAATCAGCCCCAGCATTTT
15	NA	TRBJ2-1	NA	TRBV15	CATSRDLAAYNEQFF	TGTGCCACCAGCAGAGATCTGGCAGCCTACAATGAGCAGTTCTTC
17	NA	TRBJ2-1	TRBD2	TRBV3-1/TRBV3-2	CASSQSSAGEPSNEQFF	TGTGCCAGCAGCCAATCATCAGCGGGAGAGCCTTCTAATGAGCAGTTCTTC
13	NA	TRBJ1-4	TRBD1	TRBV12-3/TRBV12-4	CASRGQGFEKLFF	TGTGCCAGCAGAGGACAGGGCTTTGAAAAACTGTTTTTT
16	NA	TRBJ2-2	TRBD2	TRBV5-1	CASSLVVAGVTGELFF	TGCGCCAGCAGCTTGGTAGTAGCGGGAGTGACCGGGGAGCTGTTTTTT
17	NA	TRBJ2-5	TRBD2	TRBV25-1	CASSERGLAGRQETQYF	TGTGCCAGCAGTGAAAGGGGACTAGCGGGACGCCAAGAGACCCAGTACTTC
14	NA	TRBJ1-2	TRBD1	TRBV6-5	CASSPTGVGYGYTF	TGTGCCAGCAGCCCCACAGGGGTTGGGTATGGCTACACCTTC
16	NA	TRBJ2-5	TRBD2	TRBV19	CASSRGTSGSRETQYF	TGTGCCAGTAGTCGGGGGACTAGCGGGAGTCGAGAGACCCAGTACTTC
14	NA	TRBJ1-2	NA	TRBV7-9	CASTDHGQGRGYTF	TGTGCCAGCACCGACCATGGGCAGGGTCGTGGCTACACCTTC
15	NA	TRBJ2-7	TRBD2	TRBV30	CAWSVLADSSYEQYF	TGTGCCTGGAGTGTTCTAGCGGATAGCTCCTACGAGCAGTACTTC
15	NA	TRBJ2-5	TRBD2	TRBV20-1	CSASPAGGRIETQYF	TGCAGTGCTAGTCCCGCGGGAGGGAGGATTGAGACCCAGTACTTC
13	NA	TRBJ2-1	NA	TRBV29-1	CSPEGDLGNEQFF	TGCAGCCCTGAGGGGGACCTGGGCAATGAGCAGTTCTTC
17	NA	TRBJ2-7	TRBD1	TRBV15	CATSRDLPGQGAYEQYF	TGTGCCACCAGCAGAGATCTGCCGGGACAGGGGGCCTACGAGCAGTACTTC
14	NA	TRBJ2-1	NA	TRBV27	CASRGANTYNEQFF	TGTGCCAGCAGGGGGGCCAACACCTACAATGAGCAGTTCTTC
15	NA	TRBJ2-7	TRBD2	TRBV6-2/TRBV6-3	CASSSGTSGAYEQYF	TGTGCCAGCAGCTCAGGGACTAGCGGTGCCTACGAGCAGTACTTC
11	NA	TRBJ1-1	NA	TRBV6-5	CASTIGTEAFF	TGTGCCAGCACCATCGGCACTGAAGCTTTCTTT
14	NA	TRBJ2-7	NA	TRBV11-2	CASSLDPASGEQYF	TGTGCCAGCAGCTTAGACCCAGCGTCGGGCGAGCAGTACTTC
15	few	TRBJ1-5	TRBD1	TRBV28	CASRTGDFRNQPQHF	TGTGCCAGCAGGACAGGGGATTTCCGCAATCAGCCCCAGCATTTT
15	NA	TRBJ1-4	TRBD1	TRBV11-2	CASSTGGRVNEKLFF	TGTGCCAGCAGTACAGGGGGCAGGGTTAATGAAAAACTGTTTTTT
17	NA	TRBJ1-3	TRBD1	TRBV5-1	CASSLVGDRSSGNTIYF	TGCGCCAGCAGCTTGGTGGGGGACAGGAGCTCTGGAAACACCATATATTTT
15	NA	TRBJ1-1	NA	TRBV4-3	CASSRSGLGNTEAFF	TGCGCCAGCAGCCGTTCCGGGTTAGGGAACACTGAAGCTTTCTTT
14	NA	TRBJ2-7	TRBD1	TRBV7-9	CASSRDRGAYEQYF	TGTGCCAGCAGCAGGGACAGGGGGGCCTACGAGCAGTACTTC
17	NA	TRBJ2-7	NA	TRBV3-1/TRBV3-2	CASSQEVEAVGRNEQYF	TGTGCCAGCAGCCAAGAGGTCGAGGCGGTGGGGAGGAACGAGCAGTACTTC
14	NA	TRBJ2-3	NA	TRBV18	CASSPPALTDTQYF	TGTGCCAGCTCACCACCGGCCCTTACAGATACGCAGTATTTT
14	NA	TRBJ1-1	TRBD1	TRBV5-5	CASSLGTANAEAFF	TGTGCCAGCAGCTTAGGGACAGCAAACGCTGAAGCTTTCTTT
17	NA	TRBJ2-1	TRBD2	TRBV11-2	CASSQATSGLVYNEQFF	TGTGCCAGCAGCCAAGCCACTAGCGGGCTAGTTTACAATGAGCAGTTCTTC
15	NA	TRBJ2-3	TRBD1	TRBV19	CASSIGTGLGDTQYF	TGTGCCAGTAGTATTGGGACAGGGCTGGGAGATACGCAGTATTTT
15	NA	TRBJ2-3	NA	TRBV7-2	CASSLVAGATDTQYF	TGTGCCAGCAGCTTAGTTGCGGGGGCCACAGATACGCAGTATTTT